This record covers a single T cell receptor (beta chain). Its antigen is unidentified. The CD4+ fraction was divided into a CD45RA+ naive subset and a CD45RA-negative memory subset. This sample is part of a study of shared clonotypes between healthy human individuals. The overall study: Three plates were used per donor for CD4 naive, three for CD4 memory, two for CD8 naive and one for CD8 memory.

Study results and limitations: Larger estimated richness was generally seen in naive subsets than in memory subsets.

The V and J ends lost 4 bases and 4 bases respectively, with 13 bases between them. The CDR3 covers 14 residues. Germline CDR1 SGHNT, CDR2 YENEEA. Repertoires were generated with immunoSEQ multiplex PCR, while TCRdb's copy carries only in-frame clones and drops some. The data contain about 1.5 million clones, 96% of them singletons. The gene calls are TRBV11-3 and TRBJ1-1; D perhaps matches TRBD1 (5 bases). Specimen: naive CD4+ T cells sorted from blood. As to subset: CD45RA+ positively selected. The sequence derives from a man under 40 in good health. DNA of the CDR3: TGTGCCAGCAGCTCGGGACCCGGGGGCACTGAAGCTTTCTTT. As protein: CASSSGPGGTEAFF. The full variable domain, with the rest looked up from reference TRBV11-3 and TRBJ1-1, is EAGVVQSPRYKIIEKKQPVAFWCNPISGHNTLYWYLQNLGQGPELLIRYENEEAVDDSQLPKDRFSAERLKGVDSTLKIQPAELGDSAVYLCASSSGPGGTEAFFGQGTRLTVV.